What follows are 24 T cell receptor beta chains derived from one specimen sequenced in a study of sequential checkpoint blockade in melanoma. Only in-frame clones appear in the TCRdb table, and some are missing; sequencing was by immunoSEQ multiplex PCR. The sample shows about 17,000 clones, roughly 80% of them seen only once. The treatment: randomized to nivolumab then ipilimumab (arm A) or the reverse (arm B). Sequenced here: CD8+ T cells sorted from blood (inferred from file names), sampled from a patient given nivolumab and ipilimumab in sequence. All receptors come from a human donor with melanoma.

The rearrangement links TRBV6-6 to TRBJ2-3, with D possibly TRBD1 on 5 matching bases. The CDR3 consists of 13 residues. CDR1 and CDR2 (germline): MNHNY, SVGAGI (reference sequence). The ends were cut back, 7 bases at V and 2 bases at J, with 10 bases in the middle. The CDR3 sequence: CASKGKHTDTQYF. The CDR3 nucleotides are TGTGCCAGCAAGGGGAAACACACAGATACGCAGTATTTT.

The chain couples TRBV29-1 to TRBJ2-7; D is undetermined. The CDR3 spans 14 residues. CDR1 is SQVTM and CDR2 is ANQGSEA in the germline V gene. The V gene lost 3 bases and the J gene lost 4 bases, with 16 bases spanning the gap. The CDR3 protein is CSVDLSAETYEQYF. The CDR3, as DNA: TGCAGCGTTGACCTTTCGGCGGAAACGTACGAGCAGTACTTC.

V is TRBV27 and J is TRBJ2-7; 7 bases line up with TRBD2. V was pared by 0 bases and J by 2 bases, with 4 bases of the junction left unmatched. This CDR3 comprises 15 residues. The germline V gene encodes CDR1 MNHEY and CDR2 SMNVEV (reference sequence). This CDR3 is CASSLSAGVAYEQYF. The CDR3 DNA sequence: TGTGCCAGCAGTTTATCCGCGGGAGTCGCCTACGAGCAGTACTTC.

This rearrangement joins TRBV30 to TRBJ2-2; no clear D. V dropped 8 bases and J dropped 5 bases, with 9 bases sitting between them. The germline gives CDR1 GTSNPN, CDR2 SVGIG (reference sequence). This CDR3 has 11 residues. The CDR3 bases are TGTGCCAGTCTAGAAACCGGGGAGCTGTTTTTT. This sequence encodes CASLETGELFF.

The genes are TRBV15 and TRBJ2-7; possible D gene TRBD2, 7 bases. Trimming cost V 8 bases and J 3 bases, with 17 bases left between them. The CDR3 runs 14 residues. From germline, CDR1 is LNHNV and CDR2 YYDKDF (reference sequence). The CDR3 is CATAGVPGVYEQYF. CDR3 DNA: TGTGCCACCGCGGGGGTACCAGGGGTCTACGAGCAGTACTTC.

The chain has TRBV27 and TRBJ2-1; 8 bases match TRBD2. Trimming at V came to 5 bases and at J to 5 bases, leaving 8 bases not matched to a gene. The V gene's germline CDR1 is MNHEY and CDR2 SMNVEV (reference sequence). The CDR3 totals 15 residues. This CDR3 reads CASSPERGRNNEQFF. The CDR3 DNA sequence: TGTGCCAGCAGTCCTGAGCGGGGGCGCAACAATGAGCAGTTCTTC.

This clone was counted only a few times. The chain is built from TRBV7-8 and TRBJ2-7; TRBD1 aligns across 11 bases. The germline gives CDR1 SGHVS, CDR2 FQNEAQ. CDR3 length: 14 residues. Unmatched junction bases numbered 5, after V lost 3 bases and J lost 7 bases. The CDR3 DNA reads as TGTGCCAGCAGCTTGCCGGGACAGGGGGGTGAGCAGTACTTC. It is translated as CASSLPGQGGEQYF.

This clone was counted once. CDR3 bases: TGTGCCTGGAGACAAATCCCGGGGACAGTTACAGAGCAGTACTTC. Residues: CAWRQIPGTVTEQYF. The genes are TRBV30 and TRBJ2-7, with 7 nucleotides matching TRBD1. Trimming removed 3 bases from V and 7 bases from J; junction bases left unmatched: 15. This CDR3 contains 15 residues. Germline V gene lookup returns CDR1 GTSNPN and CDR2 SVGIG (reference sequence).

CDR3 in amino acids: CASRGTSGDQDEQYF. The CDR3 DNA follows: TGTGCCAGCAGAGGGACTAGCGGGGATCAGGACGAGCAGTACTTC. This rearrangement joins TRBV2 to TRBJ2-7; 13 nucleotides match TRBD2. Per the germline V gene, CDR1 is SNHLY and CDR2 is FYNNEI. This CDR3 spans 15 amino acids. V shed 6 bases and J 5 bases; nucleotides not matched to a gene: 7.

The CDR3 bases are TGTGCCAGCAGCAAAAGGGCTGGTGGGACAGGGAACACTGAAGCTTTCTTT. This translates into CASSKRAGGTGNTEAFF. This rearrangement joins TRBV7-2 to TRBJ1-1, with TRBD1 matching 8 bases. The germline V gene has CDR1 SGHTA and CDR2 FQGNSA. V lost 5 bases and J lost 1; bases outside the gene matches: 12. The CDR3 covers 17 residues.

V gene TRBV11-2 combines with J gene TRBJ2-7, with 9 bases fitting TRBD1. Germline CDR1 is SGHAT and CDR2 is FQNNGV. The V segment lost 2 bases and the J segment 6 bases; nucleotides outside the gene matches: 8. CDR3 size: 15 residues. The CDR3 is CASSLPTGGGFEQYF. CDR3 in DNA: TGTGCCAGCAGCTTACCTACAGGGGGCGGGTTCGAGCAGTACTTC.

The V and J genes are TRBV6-4 and TRBJ2-1; 9 bases agree with TRBD2. Germline lookup yields CDR1 MRHNA and CDR2 SNTAGT. V shed 10 bases, J shed 3 bases, and the junction held 10 bases outside the gene matches. The CDR3 extends over 15 amino acids. The DNA of the CDR3 is TGTGCCACTAGCGGTGGCGGGGGGGACTACAATGAGCAGTTCTTC. It is translated as CATSGGGGDYNEQFF.

This chain joins TRBV4-1 and TRBJ1-1, with unresolved D. This CDR3 contains 15 residues. V lost 0 bases and J lost 0, with 8 bases in between. CDR1 and CDR2 (germline): MGHRA, YSYEKL. The CDR3 region is CASSQDDNLNTEAFF. In DNA form, the CDR3 reads TGCGCCAGCAGCCAAGATGACAATCTGAACACTGAAGCTTTCTTT.

The table lists this clone with a few counts. The chain combines TRBV7-5 with TRBJ2-5; no check of the table's D call, TRBD2, against the DNA was made. TRBV7-5 is a listed pseudogene. The CDR3 runs to 15 residues. CDR3 amino acids: CASSPLAGWRKTQYF. For the CDR3, the DNA is TGTGCCAGCAGCCCCCTTGCGGGATGGCGAAAGACCCAGTACTTC.

V is TRBV10-2 and J is TRBJ2-5; D unclear. The J call is uncertain, as TRBJ2-7 better fits the DNA end. CDR1 is WSHSY and CDR2 is SAAADI in the germline V gene. The CDR3 covers 13 residues. The CDR3 DNA reads as TGCGCCAGCACCCGACTGCTGTCCTACGAGCAGTACTTC. Its protein product is CASTRLLSYEQYF.

CDR3 sequence: CASSPFDPSGSLKQETQYF. CDR3 DNA: TGTGCCAGCTCACCATTCGATCCTAGCGGGAGCCTCAAACAAGAGACCCAGTACTTC. The chain is built from TRBV18 and TRBJ2-5, with TRBD2 matching 10 bases. Trimming cost V 2 bases and J 2 bases; bases outside gene matches: 14. CDR3 size: 19 residues. CDR1 is KGHSH and CDR2 is LQKENI in the germline V gene.

This clone turned up a few times. The rearrangement uses TRBV7-9 and TRBJ2-3; 8 bases match TRBD2. This CDR3 has 14 residues. Trimming removed 8 bases from V and 1 base from J; junction bases left unmatched: 5. Germline V CDR1 and CDR2: SEHNR, FQNEAQ (reference sequence). The DNA of the CDR3 is TGTGCCAGCCATGGGCGGGAGGGCACAGATACGCAGTATTTT. Its translation: CASHGREGTDTQYF.

The chain has TRBV7-6 and TRBJ1-4; TRBD1 matches 8 bases. The CDR3 length is 16 residues. Germline CDR1 is SGHVS and CDR2 is FNYEAQ. J lost 3 bases, V lost 1 base, and 4 bases had no gene match. The CDR3 DNA is TGTGCCAGCAGCTTAGTCCAGGGGGCAGCTAATGAAAAACTGTTTTTT. Translated: CASSLVQGAANEKLFF.

The rearrangement uses TRBV4-1 and TRBJ2-7, with 16 bases identical to TRBD2. The length of the CDR3 is 17 residues. Per germline, CDR1 MGHRA and CDR2 YSYEKL. V was clipped by 1 base and J by 2 bases; unmatched bases: 2. The CDR3 bases are TGCGCCAGCAGCCAAGCTGGGACTAGCGGGGGGGCCTACGAGCAGTACTTC. It yields the protein CASSQAGTSGGAYEQYF.

This clone was detected a few times. The chain has TRBV6-1 and TRBJ1-2; D not resolved. The length of the CDR3 is 13 residues. The V end lost 2 bases, the J end lost 8 bases, and 12 bases lay between the germline ends. Germline lookup yields CDR1 MNHNS and CDR2 SASEGT. CDR3 sequence reads: CASSEKETGGYTF. Here the CDR3 DNA reads TGTGCCAGCAGTGAAAAGGAGACGGGGGGCTACACCTTC.

The J gene is TRBJ2-7, the V gene TRBV4-1; D remains ambiguous. The V and J ends lost 0 bases and 4 bases respectively, with 7 bases between them. CDR1 and CDR2 from the germline V gene are MGHRA and YSYEKL. This CDR3 comprises 13 residues. CDR3 coding DNA: TGCGCCAGCAGCCAAGAGGTTAGATACGAGCAGTACTTC. It codes for CASSQEVRYEQYF.

This clone was recorded a few times. This chain uses TRBV6-1 with TRBJ2-3; 8 bases agree with TRBD1. The length of the CDR3 is 13 residues. The junction had 5 bases not matched to a gene; V was cut back by 6 bases and J by 6 bases. Germline CDR1 reads MNHNS; CDR2 reads SASEGT. The CDR3 region is CASRDREADTQYF. As DNA, the CDR3 is TGTGCCAGCAGGGACAGGGAAGCGGATACGCAGTATTTT.

The chain has TRBV10-3 and TRBJ2-1, with TRBD2 matching 9 bases. V gave up 10 bases and J gave up 3 bases; unmatched junction bases: 7. The CDR3 spans 14 residues. CDR1 is ENHRY, CDR2 SYGVKD, per germline. Here the CDR3 DNA reads TGTGCCACCCTAGCGGGACTGGACTACAATGAGCAGTTCTTC. Translating gives CATLAGLDYNEQFF.

In this sample, this clone turned up a few times. This sequence joins TRBV6-1 and TRBJ2-7; 7 bases are a match to TRBD1. The CDR3 length is 15 residues. Germline lookup yields CDR1 MNHNS and CDR2 SASEGT. The V segment lost 1 base and the J segment 0 bases; nucleotides outside the gene matches: 3. CDR3 DNA: TGTGCCAGCAGTGAAGGCGCAGGGGGCTCCTACGAGCAGTACTTC. Protein sequence: CASSEGAGGSYEQYF.